This T cell receptor (beta chain) is drawn from a study of identical twins. The CDR3 covers 17 residues. Unmatched junction bases numbered 17, after V lost 4 bases and J lost 6 bases. In germline, CDR1 is SGHRS, CDR2 YFSETQ. TCRdb ran MiXCR on the 5' RACE reads and lists one entry per CDR3 protein. The sample includes approximately 500,000 distinct CDR3 sequences, roughly a quarter seen only once; the top ten take 2.9%. This sample also appeared in a second study, on T cells expressing NK-cell markers.

The sample comprised CD4+ T cells sorted from blood. The chain is built from TRBV5-1 and TRBJ2-7; TRBD1 agrees at 9 bases. The TCR comes from a woman younger than 35 in good health. In nucleotides, the CDR3 is TGCGCCAGCAGCCCGAGAGGGACAGGGAGACCGTCGGGCGAGCAGTACTTC. This codes for CASSPRGTGRPSGEQYF.